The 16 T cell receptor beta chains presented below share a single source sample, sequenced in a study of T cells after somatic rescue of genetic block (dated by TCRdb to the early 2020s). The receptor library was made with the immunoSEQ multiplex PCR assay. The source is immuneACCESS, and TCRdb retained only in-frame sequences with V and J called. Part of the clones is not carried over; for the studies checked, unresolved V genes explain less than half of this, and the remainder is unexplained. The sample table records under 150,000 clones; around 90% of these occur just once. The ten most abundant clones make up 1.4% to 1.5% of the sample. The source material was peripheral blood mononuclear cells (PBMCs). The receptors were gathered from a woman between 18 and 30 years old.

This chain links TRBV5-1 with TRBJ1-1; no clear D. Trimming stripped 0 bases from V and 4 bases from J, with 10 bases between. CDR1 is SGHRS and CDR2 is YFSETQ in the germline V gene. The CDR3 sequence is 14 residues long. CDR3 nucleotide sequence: TGCGCCAGCAGCTTGGCTCAGGATGGCACTGAAGCTTTCTTT. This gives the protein CASSLAQDGTEAFF.

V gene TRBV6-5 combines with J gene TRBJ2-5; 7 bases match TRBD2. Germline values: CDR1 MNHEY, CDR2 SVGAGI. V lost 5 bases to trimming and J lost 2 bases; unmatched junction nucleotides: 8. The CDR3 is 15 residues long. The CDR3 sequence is CASSGPGGTQETQYF. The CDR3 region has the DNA TGTGCCAGCAGTGGGCCCGGGGGGACGCAAGAGACCCAGTACTTC.

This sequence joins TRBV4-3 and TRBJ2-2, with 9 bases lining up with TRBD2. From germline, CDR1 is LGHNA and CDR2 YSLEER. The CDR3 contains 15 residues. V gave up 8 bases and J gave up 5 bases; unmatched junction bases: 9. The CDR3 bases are TGCGCCAGCCGGACGGCGCGGGGGGGTACCGGGGAGCTGTTTTTT. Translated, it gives CASRTARGGTGELFF.

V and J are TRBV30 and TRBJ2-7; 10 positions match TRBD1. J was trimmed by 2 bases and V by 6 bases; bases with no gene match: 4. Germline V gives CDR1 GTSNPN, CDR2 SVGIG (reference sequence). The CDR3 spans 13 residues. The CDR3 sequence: CACRDRGTYEQYF. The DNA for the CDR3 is TGTGCCTGCCGGGACAGGGGCACCTACGAGCAGTACTTC.

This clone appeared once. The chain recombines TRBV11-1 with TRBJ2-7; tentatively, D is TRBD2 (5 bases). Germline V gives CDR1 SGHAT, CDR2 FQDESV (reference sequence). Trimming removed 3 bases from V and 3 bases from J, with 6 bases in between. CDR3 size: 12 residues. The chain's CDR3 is CASSFEGYEQYF. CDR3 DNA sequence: TGTGCCAGCAGCTTCGAGGGCTACGAGCAGTACTTC. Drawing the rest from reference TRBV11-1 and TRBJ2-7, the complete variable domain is EAEVAQSPRYKITEKSQAVAFWCDPISGHATLYWYRQILGQGPELLVQFQDESVVDDSQLPKDRFSAERLKGVDSTLKIQPAELGDSAMYLCASSFEGYEQYFGPGTRLTVT.

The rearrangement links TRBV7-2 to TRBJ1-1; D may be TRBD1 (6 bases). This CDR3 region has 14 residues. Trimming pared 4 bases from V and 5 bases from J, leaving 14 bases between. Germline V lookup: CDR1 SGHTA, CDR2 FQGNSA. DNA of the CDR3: TGTGCCAGCAGCTCACAGGGAAGTGGGACTGAAGCTTTCTTT. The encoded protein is CASSSQGSGTEAFF. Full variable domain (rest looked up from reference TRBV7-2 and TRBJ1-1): GAGVSQSPSNKVTEKGKDVELRCDPISGHTALYWYRQSLGQGLEFLIYFQGNSAPDKSGLPSDRFSAERTGGSVSTLTIQRTQQEDSAVYLCASSSQGSGTEAFFGQGTRLTVV.

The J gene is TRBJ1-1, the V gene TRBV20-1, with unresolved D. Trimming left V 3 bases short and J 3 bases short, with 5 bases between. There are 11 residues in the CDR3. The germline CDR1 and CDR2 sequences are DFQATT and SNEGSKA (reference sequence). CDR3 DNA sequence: TGCAGTGCTAGTCGGGACACTGAAGCTTTCTTT. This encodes CSASRDTEAFF.

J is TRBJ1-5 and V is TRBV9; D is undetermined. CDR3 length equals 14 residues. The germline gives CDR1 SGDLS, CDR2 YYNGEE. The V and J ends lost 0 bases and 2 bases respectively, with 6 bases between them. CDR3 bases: TGTGCCAGCAGCGTAGATGGACGCAATCAGCCCCAGCATTTT. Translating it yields CASSVDGRNQPQHF.

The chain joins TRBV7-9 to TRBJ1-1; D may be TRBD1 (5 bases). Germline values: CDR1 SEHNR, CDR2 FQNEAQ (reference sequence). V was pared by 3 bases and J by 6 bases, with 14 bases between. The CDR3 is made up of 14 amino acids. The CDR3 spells CASSFGGDLPEAFF. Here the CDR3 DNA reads TGTGCCAGCAGCTTCGGGGGTGATTTGCCTGAAGCTTTCTTT.

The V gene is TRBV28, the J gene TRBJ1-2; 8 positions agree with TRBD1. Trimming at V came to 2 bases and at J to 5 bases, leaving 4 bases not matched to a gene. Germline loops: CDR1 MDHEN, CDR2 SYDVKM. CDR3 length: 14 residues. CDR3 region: CASSLDRGGYGYTF. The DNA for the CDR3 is TGTGCCAGCAGTTTAGACAGGGGAGGATATGGCTACACCTTC.

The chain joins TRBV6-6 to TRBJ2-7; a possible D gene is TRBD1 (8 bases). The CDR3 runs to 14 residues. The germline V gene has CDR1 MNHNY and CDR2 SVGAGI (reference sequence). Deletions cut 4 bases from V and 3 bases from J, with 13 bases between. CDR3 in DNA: TGTGCCAGCAGTTCGACAGGGGAGGGCTACGAGCAGTACTTC. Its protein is CASSSTGEGYEQYF.

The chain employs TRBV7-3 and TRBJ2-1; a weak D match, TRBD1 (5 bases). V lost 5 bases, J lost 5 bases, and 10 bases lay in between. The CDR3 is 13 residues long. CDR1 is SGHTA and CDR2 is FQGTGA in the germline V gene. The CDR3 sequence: CASSLWTNNEQFF. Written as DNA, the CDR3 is TGTGCCAGCAGCCTTTGGACAAACAATGAGCAGTTCTTC.

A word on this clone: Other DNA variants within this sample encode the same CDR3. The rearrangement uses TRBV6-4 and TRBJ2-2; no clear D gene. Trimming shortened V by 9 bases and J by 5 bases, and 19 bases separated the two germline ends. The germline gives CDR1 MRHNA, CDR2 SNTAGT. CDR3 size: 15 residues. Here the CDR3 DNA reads TGTGCCAGTAGTCTAGACCCGGAGCGTACCGGGGAGCTGTTTTTT. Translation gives CASSLDPERTGELFF.

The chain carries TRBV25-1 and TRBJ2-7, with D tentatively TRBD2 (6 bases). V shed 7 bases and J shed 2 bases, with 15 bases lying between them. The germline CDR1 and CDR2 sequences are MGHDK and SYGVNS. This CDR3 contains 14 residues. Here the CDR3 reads CASTTAGRAYEQYF. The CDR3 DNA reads TGTGCCAGCACCACCGCGGGAAGAGCCTACGAGCAGTACTTC.

CDR3 in amino acids: CASLASGQETQYF. CDR3 DNA sequence: TGTGCCAGCCTCGCGAGCGGACAAGAGACCCAGTACTTC. The chain recombines TRBV2 with TRBJ2-5, with TRBD2 as a possible D gene (5 bases). The CDR3 extends over 13 amino acids. CDR1 and CDR2 (germline): SNHLY, FYNNEI. V shed 8 bases and J shed 2 bases, with 12 bases lying between them.

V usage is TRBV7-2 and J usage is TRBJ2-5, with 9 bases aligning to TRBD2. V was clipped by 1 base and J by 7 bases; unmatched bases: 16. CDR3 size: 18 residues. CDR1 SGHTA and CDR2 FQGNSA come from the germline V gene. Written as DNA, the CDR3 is TGTGCCAGCAGCTTAGTAGTTAGTAGCGGGGGCCCTAAGGGGACCCAGTACTTC. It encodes CASSLVVSSGGPKGTQYF.